The 29 T cell receptor beta chains below were found in one sample sequenced in a study of blood T cell repertoires in COVID-19. TCRdb keeps only in-frame clones here, not all; method: immunoSEQ multiplex PCR. The repertoire holds 150,000 to 200,000 clones, 79% seen once, with around a fifth in the top ten. Specimen: PBMCs or T cells enriched from blood (not recorded which). Receptors originate from a woman aged 70-85 years in a cohort exposed to, infected with or recovered from COVID-19 (not recorded which).

The rearrangement uses TRBV6-2 or TRBV6-3 and TRBJ1-1; D is uncertain. Trimming removed 0 bases at V and 5 bases at J, with 7 bases between. The CDR3 has 13 amino acids. The germline V gene encodes CDR1 MNHEY and CDR2 SVGEGT. CDR3 region: CASSYSRQTEAFF. CDR3 in DNA: TGTGCCAGCAGTTACTCGAGGCAGACTGAAGCTTTCTTT.

The V and J genes are TRBV11-2 and TRBJ2-1, with TRBD2 matching over 10 bases. The CDR3 consists of 17 residues. The V gene end was trimmed by 2 bases and the J gene end by 6 bases; junction bases not matched to a gene: 10. The germline gives CDR1 SGHAT, CDR2 FQNNGV. CDR3 region: CASSLLILAGAINEQFF. The CDR3 DNA is TGTGCCAGCAGCTTACTGATCCTAGCGGGAGCAATCAATGAGCAGTTCTTC.

The chain joins TRBV6-6 to TRBJ2-7, with 10 bases that match TRBD2. Per germline, CDR1 MNHNY and CDR2 SVGAGI (reference sequence). The CDR3 is 16 amino acids. V was pared by 2 bases and J by 2 bases, with 6 bases of the junction left unmatched. The CDR3 reads CASSYGSGRSTYEQYF. CDR3 DNA sequence: TGTGCCAGCAGTTACGGTAGCGGGAGGTCTACCTACGAGCAGTACTTC.

The chain carries TRBV19 and TRBJ2-5; tentatively, D is TRBD2 (7 bases). The V end was cut by 5 bases, the J end by 5 bases, with 18 bases between. Germline CDR1 is LNHDA and CDR2 is SQIVND (reference sequence). This CDR3 spans 15 amino acids. The CDR3 sequence: CASSPLGGGSETQYF. The CDR3 region has the DNA TGTGCCAGTAGTCCCCTAGGGGGAGGGAGCGAGACCCAGTACTTC. Combining the CDR3 with reference TRBV19 and TRBJ2-5 gives the whole variable domain DGGITQSPKYLFRKEGQNVTLSCEQNLNHDAMYWYRQDPGQGLRLIYYSQIVNDFQKGDIAEGYSVSREKKESFPLTVTSAQKNPTAFYLCASSPLGGGSETQYFGPGTRLLVL.

This chain connects TRBV9 to TRBJ2-3; D remains unclear. This CDR3 region has 14 residues. Germline CDR1 is SGDLS and CDR2 is YYNGEE. V lost 3 bases to trimming and J lost 10 bases, with 18 bases between them. CDR3 in amino acids: CASSALSSVQAQYF. CDR3 nucleotides: TGTGCCAGCAGCGCATTATCTTCGGTCCAGGCGCAGTATTTT.

The rearrangement uses TRBV5-1 and TRBJ1-3; the D is unclear. V was shortened by 4 bases and J by 2 bases, with 16 bases between the two germline ends. This CDR3 has 16 amino acids. Germline lookup yields CDR1 SGHRS and CDR2 YFSETQ. In nucleotides, the CDR3 is TGCGCCAGCAGCCTTGGAGTGTCCACTACTGGAAACACCATATATTTT. This translates into CASSLGVSTTGNTIYF.

The CDR3: CASSPPSGGAFQYF. CDR3 DNA: TGTGCCAGCAGTCCCCCGAGTGGGGGCGCTTTTCAGTACTTC. V gene TRBV28 combines with J gene TRBJ2-4; D possibly corresponds to TRBD1 (6 bases). The CDR3 is 14 residues long. Trimming shortened V by 5 bases and J by 11 bases, and 19 bases separated the two germline ends. CDR1 and CDR2 from the germline V gene are MDHEN and SYDVKM.

J is TRBJ1-5 and V is TRBV10-3; D perhaps matches TRBD1 (6 bases). CDR1 is ENHRY and CDR2 is SYGVKD in the germline V gene. Trimming removed 0 bases at V and 3 bases at J, with 12 bases between. CDR3 length: 16 amino acids. CDR3 loop: CAISESGGSPNQPQHF. The CDR3 DNA reads as TGTGCCATCAGTGAGTCTGGGGGCAGCCCCAATCAGCCCCAGCATTTT.

The chain employs TRBV18 and TRBJ1-1; possibly TRBD1 for D (6 bases). CDR1 and CDR2 from the germline V gene are KGHSH and LQKENI. With 5 bases removed from V and 7 bases from J, the gap between germline ends came to 26 bases. The CDR3 runs to 17 residues. CDR3 sequence reads: CASSTFVRGQGSDEAFF. The CDR3 bases are TGTGCCAGCTCAACGTTTGTCCGGGGACAAGGATCCGATGAAGCTTTCTTT. Based on the CDR3 plus reference TRBV18 and TRBJ1-1, the full variable domain is NAGVMQNPRHLVRRRGQEARLRCSPMKGHSHVYWYRQLPEEGLKFMVYLQKENIIDESGMPKERFSAEFPKEGPSILRIQQVVRGDSAAYFCASSTFVRGQGSDEAFFGQGTRLTVV.

The chain couples TRBV7-3 to TRBJ2-1; 9 positions match TRBD2. The CDR3 runs to 15 residues. Per germline, CDR1 SGHTA and CDR2 FQGTGA. J lost 7 bases, V lost 5 bases, and 9 bases had no gene match. CDR3 coding DNA: TGTGCCAGCAGCCCAGCGGGGGGAATAGGGAATGAGCAGTTCTTC. Amino acid sequence: CASSPAGGIGNEQFF.

The V gene is TRBV7-2, the J gene TRBJ2-6; D gene uncertain. With 5 bases removed from V and 0 bases from J, the gap between germline ends came to 5 bases. The CDR3 covers 14 residues. Germline assignment: CDR1 SGHTA and CDR2 FQGNSA. Written as DNA, the CDR3 is TGTGCCAGCAGCCCAGACTCTGGGGCCAACGTCCTGACTTTC. Encoded protein: CASSPDSGANVLTF.

V usage is TRBV3-1 (or the pseudogene TRBV3-2) and J usage is TRBJ1-2, with TRBD1 as a possible D gene (6 bases). The CDR3 spans 14 residues. The V and J ends lost 0 bases and 5 bases respectively, with 10 bases between them. The germline V gene encodes CDR1 LGHDT and CDR2 YNNKEL (reference sequence). The CDR3 nucleotides are TGTGCCAGCAGCCAAGAAGGACAGTGGTATGGCTACACCTTC. Translated, it gives CASSQEGQWYGYTF.

The V gene is TRBV5-6, the J gene TRBJ1-2, with D maybe TRBD1 (6 bases). The CDR3 is 15 residues long. Germline V gives CDR1 SGHDT, CDR2 YYEEEE. Trimming removed 7 bases from V and 0 bases from J, with 16 bases in between. The chain's CDR3 is CASRLRDTSNYGYTF. CDR3 nucleotide sequence: TGTGCCAGCCGCCTCCGGGACACCTCTAACTATGGCTACACCTTC.

The chain couples TRBV5-1 to TRBJ2-2, with 7 bases identical to TRBD1. V trimming: 3 bases; J trimming: 6 bases; junction bases outside the gene matches: 11. Germline V gives CDR1 SGHRS, CDR2 YFSETQ. The CDR3 runs 16 residues. CDR3 sequence (DNA): TGCGCCAGCAGCTCCCGGACAGGAGGTTTCGCCGGGGAGCTGTTTTTT. Translating it yields CASSSRTGGFAGELFF.

The chain uses TRBV5-1 and TRBJ2-5; no definite D call. The germline V gene has CDR1 SGHRS and CDR2 YFSETQ. The CDR3 sequence is 14 residues long. V dropped 4 bases and J dropped 4 bases, with 14 bases sitting between them. The CDR3 protein is CASSPTRPGETQYF. The CDR3 DNA reads as TGCGCCAGCAGCCCTACCCGACCGGGAGAGACCCAGTACTTC.

The chain is built from TRBV19 and TRBJ1-3, with D perhaps matching TRBD1 (6 bases). The CDR3 contains 14 residues. Trimming removed 6 bases from V and 4 bases from J, with 13 bases in between. CDR1 and CDR2 from the germline V gene are LNHDA and SQIVND (reference sequence). The CDR3 DNA is TGTGCCAGTAGCCAGACAGGCTTCGGAAACACCATATATTTT. It yields the protein CASSQTGFGNTIYF.

The chain joins TRBV24-1 to TRBJ2-5, with D possibly TRBD2 on 5 matching bases. Germline CDR1 KGHDR, CDR2 SFDVKD. The CDR3 spans 15 residues. Trimming took 1 base from V and 5 from J, leaving 13 bases between them. CDR3 sequence reads: CATSDFQASGETQYF. The DNA for the CDR3 is TGTGCCACCAGTGATTTCCAGGCTTCGGGGGAGACCCAGTACTTC.

This clone was recorded only once. V is TRBV3-1 (or the pseudogene TRBV3-2) and J is TRBJ1-6; tentative D call: TRBD1 (5 bases). V was trimmed by 1 base and J by 10 bases, leaving 17 bases between them. The germline V gene encodes CDR1 LGHDT and CDR2 YNNKEL (reference sequence). The CDR3 is 16 residues long. CDR3 nucleotide sequence: TGTGCCAGCAGCCAAGGCGGGGCCGGTGTGGGATCACCCCTCCACTTT. Translated, it gives CASSQGGAGVGSPLHF.

The chain joins TRBV20-1 to TRBJ2-4; D not resolved. The CDR3 has 12 amino acids. V lost 3 bases and J lost 2, with 5 bases in between. CDR1 and CDR2 (germline): DFQATT, SNEGSKA (reference sequence). CDR3 in amino acids: CSASPSKNIQYF. The CDR3 region has the DNA TGCAGTGCTAGTCCCTCCAAAAACATTCAGTACTTC.

This chain joins TRBV19 and TRBJ1-2; TRBD1 matches 9 bases. Germline trimming cut 6 bases from V and 4 bases from J; bases unmatched to any gene: 12. The CDR3 has 16 amino acids. Germline V gene lookup returns CDR1 LNHDA and CDR2 SQIVND (reference sequence). The CDR3 DNA is TGTGCCAGTAGCAGGGGATGGGGACAGGGATCCTATGGCTACACCTTC. This gives the protein CASSRGWGQGSYGYTF.

The CDR3, as DNA: TGTGCCAGCAGCCAAGGGGGACTAGCGGCATCGAACAATGAGCAGTTCTTC. This gives the protein CASSQGGLAASNNEQFF. The chain carries TRBV3-1 (or the pseudogene TRBV3-2) and TRBJ2-1, with 11 bases that match TRBD2. CDR3 length: 17 amino acids. V gave up 1 base and J gave up 5 bases; unmatched junction bases: 7. The V gene's germline CDR1 is LGHDT and CDR2 YNNKEL (reference sequence).

The chain recombines TRBV4-1 with TRBJ1-6; 10 bases match TRBD1. Germline lookup yields CDR1 MGHRA and CDR2 YSYEKL. The CDR3 is 16 amino acids. The V segment lost 8 bases and the J segment 5 bases; nucleotides outside the gene matches: 9. CDR3 sequence (DNA): TGCGCCAGCGGTATGGGACAGGGGACGGATAATTCACCCCTCCACTTT. It translates to CASGMGQGTDNSPLHF.

DNA of the CDR3: TGTGCCAGCTCACCGCTAGCGTGGGAGACCCAGTACTTC. Encoded protein: CASSPLAWETQYF. The J gene is TRBJ2-5, the V gene TRBV18; tentative D call: TRBD2 (6 bases). V was pared by 3 bases and J by 5 bases, with 10 bases between. This CDR3 is built from 13 residues. Per germline, CDR1 KGHSH and CDR2 LQKENI.

The chain is built from TRBV7-2 and TRBJ2-1, with 9 bases lining up with TRBD1. CDR1 is SGHTA, CDR2 FQGNSA, per germline. V shed 5 bases and J 9 bases; nucleotides not matched to a gene: 8. The CDR3 sequence is 14 residues long. The CDR3 DNA sequence: TGTGCCAGCAGCCTAGGGACAGGGTGGGGTGAGCAGTTCTTC. Translation: CASSLGTGWGEQFF.

The CDR3 nucleotides read TGTGCCAGCAGCGTAGGTCCCGCCGGGACCCAGTACTTC. Encoded protein: CASSVGPAGTQYF. The chain is built from TRBV9 and TRBJ2-5; D is unresolved. The length of the CDR3 is 13 residues. The V gene's germline CDR1 is SGDLS and CDR2 YYNGEE. The V and J ends lost 0 bases and 7 bases respectively, with 10 bases between them.

The sample holds a few counts of this clone. The CDR3 loop is CASSLGTGGNEQYF. The CDR3 nucleotides read TGTGCCAGCAGCTTGGGGACAGGGGGCAACGAGCAGTACTTC. V gene TRBV5-4 combines with J gene TRBJ2-7; 11 positions agree with TRBD1. Germline assignment: CDR1 SGHNT and CDR2 YYREEE (reference sequence). The junction had 1 base not matched to a gene; V was cut back by 0 bases and J by 5 bases. The CDR3 has 14 residues.

The chain recombines TRBV18 with TRBJ2-5; D gene uncertain. The CDR3 has 12 amino acids. V lost 3 bases, J lost 5 bases, and 7 bases lay in between. CDR1 KGHSH and CDR2 LQKENI come from the germline V gene. The CDR3 nucleotides are TGTGCCAGCTCACCCGCCGGGGAGACCCAGTACTTC. Translation gives CASSPAGETQYF.

This chain uses TRBV28 with TRBJ1-4, with TRBD1 matching over 7 bases. The CDR3 covers 15 residues. Germline V gives CDR1 MDHEN, CDR2 SYDVKM. The V gene end was trimmed by 5 bases and the J gene end by 3 bases; junction bases not matched to a gene: 6. The CDR3 sequence: CASSAGGHANEKLFF. The CDR3 DNA follows: TGTGCCAGCAGTGCAGGGGGGCATGCTAATGAAAAACTGTTTTTT.

This clone was observed a few times. CDR3 sequence reads: CASSPGEYGYTF. CDR3 bases: TGTGCCAGCTCACCAGGGGAGTATGGCTACACCTTC. The chain recombines TRBV18 with TRBJ1-2; D is uncertain. Trimming pared 2 bases from V and 5 bases from J, leaving 6 bases between. Per the germline V gene, CDR1 is KGHSH and CDR2 is LQKENI. This CDR3 is built from 12 residues.